This T cell receptor (beta chain) was sequenced for a study of blood T cell repertoires in COVID-19. For the study at large: The United States, Italy and Spain were the sources of the acute and convalescent COVID-19 samples. T cells, B-cell-depleted T cells, or PBMCs provided the cDNA or gDNA that served as material.

In the authors' methods: Estimation of nucleated cell counts was performed using reference gene primer amplification. Sequenced by immunoSEQ multiplex PCR; TCRdb stores in-frame clones only, minus some. D and trimming come from the DNA, and the V and J calls and clone size come from that table. The sample has 140,000 to 150,000 clones, over 70% seen once. The CDR3 extends over 13 amino acids. Trimming removed 1 base from V and 7 bases from J, with 8 bases in between. V gene TRBV12-3 or TRBV12-4 combines with J gene TRBJ1-5, with TRBD1 as a possible D gene (5 bases). Input material: peripheral blood. The source of this sequence is a man aged 45-65 years with active or convalescent COVID-19. The CDR3 coding sequence is TGTGCCAGCAGTTTAGGACAGCTCCAGCCCCAGCATTTT. This sequence encodes CASSLGQLQPQHF.